This T cell receptor (beta chain) was identified during a study of vaccination and CD4 T cells after COVID-19 (dated by TCRdb to the early 2020s). Concerning the study at large: Convalescent patients had a positive SARS-CoV-2 result on nasal swab PCR, and of these patients, nine had mild disease and one had severe disease. In the convalescent cohort there were six males and four females, among whom were two Hispanic individuals, seven Caucasians, two Asians and one multiracial person. Two doses of either the Pfizer-BioNTech BNT162b2 vaccine (n=8) or the Moderna mRNA-1273 vaccine (n=2) were administered to participants. Post-COVID blood samples were collected from convalescent patients a median of approximately 100 days after diagnosis, with a range of about 35 to 161 days. Post-vaccine blood samples were obtained a median of approximately 74 days after the second vaccine dose, with a range of about 13 to 241 days. For stimulating the cultures, overlapping spike peptide pools were used, derived from SARS-CoV-2 as well as from the common cold coronaviruses HCoV-NL63, HCoV-OC43 and HCoV-229E. In control cultures, a CEFX viral epitope pool was used as positive control, an HIV-1 Nef peptide pool was used as negative control, or no peptide was added. In around 9 COVID-19 convalescent patients and a few infection-naive healthy vaccine recipients, researchers compared the spike-specific CD4+ TCR repertoire from before mRNA vaccination with the repertoire from after.

The CDR1 and CDR2 encoded by the germline V gene are MNHEY and SVGAGI. V is reduced by 4 bases and J by 8 bases, leaving a spacing of 17 bases between them. The CDR3 holds 14 amino acids from the cysteine to the phenylalanine. Kept here is only the CDR3 DNA, which spans 42 bases and is read in frame from base 1. Preparation of the library involved PCR. DNA from cultured CD4+ T cells was subjected to TCR sequencing with the Oncomine TCR Beta short-read assay at the Johns Hopkins FTIC core. Genomic DNA was extracted from the cultured CD4+ T cells with the QIAamp micro DNA kit. The Oncomine TCR Beta libraries from cultured CD4+ T cells were pooled using unique dual indexes and then sequenced on an Illumina iSeq 100. Under the source paper's analysis protocol: Non-productive sequences were removed, and CDR3s that did not start with C, did not end with F or W, or were shorter than 7 amino acids were discarded. The MANAFEST web application identified antigen-specific clonotypes by comparing peptide-stimulated wells against reference wells and other culture wells. To be called positive, a clone needed an FDR below 0.05, an odds ratio above 5, and a productive frequency above 0.1% in at least two of three replicate wells. Cross-reactive clonotypes were defined as significantly expanded in both SARS-CoV-2 spike wells and at least one common cold coronavirus spike condition. CDR3 homology was assessed with Levenshtein distances (stringdist) and unrooted phylogenetic trees (ape) in R version 3.6.1. The raw public data were reprocessed by TCRdb itself: fastp quality trimming at Q25, MiXCR clonotype calling, in-frame beta chains only. Each CDR3 protein appears once, grouped with its most common genes and DNA. The authors' filters were not applied to this entry. The sample includes 8,500 to 9,500 distinct CDR3 sequences, with roughly 57% observed a single time. The ten top clones hold 12% of the sample.

The treatment or condition label on this specimen signifies: approximately 9-day PBMC culture with coronavirus spike peptide pools or control peptides (ViraFEST assay). The ViraFEST assay, used in the study, expanded antigen-specific T cells with peptide pools and then identified the expanded clonotypes through TCR sequencing. The convalescent patients' positive SARS-CoV-2 PCR tests were from March to December 2020, which was before the Alpha, Beta and Delta variants emerged in the United States. Each well held 2.1 million or so PBMCs cultured in IMDM containing around 5% human AB serum and 9 to 10 IU/ml IL-2, with about 10 ug/ml peptide pools added. Half of the culture medium was replaced with fresh IL-2-containing medium on days 3 and 7. After around 10 days of culture, CD4+ T cells were isolated by negative selection with the EasySep CD4+ T cell isolation kit. Ficoll-Paque Plus gradient centrifugation was used to isolate PBMCs from whole blood, and the isolated PBMCs were then either used fresh or cryopreserved at -140C. Each culture condition was generally run in triplicate wells.

What the work shows at the level of the full study, not this receptor alone: The median number of SARS-CoV-2-reactive clonotypes rose from around 22 after infection to roughly 38 after vaccination, but the change was not significant. Among the post-vaccine SARS-CoV-2-reactive clones in convalescent patients, a median approximately 90% showed up only after vaccination, which suggests vaccine-specific priming. Nearly all vaccine-specific clones in convalescent patients (304 of 307) were mono-reactive for SARS-CoV-2 spike rather than cross-reactive with common cold coronaviruses. The study included relatively few convalescent patients and did not analyze early timepoints after natural infection.

Concerning this clonotype: The target of this receptor is not known. Per-nucleotide qualities are absent, and no much larger clonotype sits a single base away.

The sequence derives from a human donor with COVID-19. The chain was built from TRBV6-5 and TRBJ1-2; the best D guess is TRBD1, with 5 bases matching. This specimen was cultured CD4+ T cells from blood, taken after SARS-CoV-2 vaccination. CDR3 region: CASSFGHLLGGYTF. The nucleotide sequence is given as TGTGCCAGCAGTTTCGGACACCTCCTGGGAGGCTACACCTTC.